These 10 T cell receptor beta chains share one sample of origin, sequenced in a study of blood T cell repertoires in COVID-19. TCRdb's table, derived via immunoSEQ multiplex PCR, lists solely in-frame clones and lacks some. The sample has about 400,000 clones, about 88% seen once; the top ten hold around 3%. The sequenced material came from PBMCs or T cells enriched from blood (not recorded which). The source of these receptors is a woman in her thirties who had recovered from COVID-19.

The chain links TRBV19 to TRBJ2-7, with TRBD1 matching 8 bases. CDR3 length: 15 amino acids. Germline values: CDR1 LNHDA, CDR2 SQIVND (reference sequence). V shed 1 base and J 3 bases; nucleotides not matched to a gene: 5. CDR3: CASSIGRGLVYEQYF. In nucleotides, the CDR3 is TGTGCCAGTAGTATAGGCAGGGGGCTGGTCTACGAGCAGTACTTC.

This rearrangement joins TRBV10-3 to TRBJ1-5, with D perhaps matching TRBD1 (6 bases). The CDR3 has 13 amino acids. The V and J ends lost 11 bases and 4 bases respectively, with 15 bases between them. CDR1 and CDR2 from the germline V gene are ENHRY and SYGVKD. The CDR3 DNA sequence: TGTGCCGGGGGCCGGGACCTTAATCAGCCCCAGCATTTT. Its translation: CAGGRDLNQPQHF.

This rearrangement joins TRBV6-4 to TRBJ1-2, with 10 bases matching TRBD1. With 6 bases clipped from V and 6 bases from J, the junction kept 4 bases outside the gene matches. There are 13 residues in the CDR3. The germline CDR1 and CDR2 sequences are MRHNA and SNTAGT. The CDR3: CASSLGTGDGYTF. CDR3 sequence (DNA): TGTGCCAGCAGCTTGGGGACAGGGGATGGCTACACCTTC.

V usage is TRBV18 and J usage is TRBJ2-7; the D gene is possibly TRBD2 (6 bases). The CDR3 runs 14 residues. Trimming cost V 3 bases and J 6 bases, with 15 bases left between them. The germline CDR1 and CDR2 sequences are KGHSH and LQKENI. In DNA form, the CDR3 reads TGTGCCAGCTCACCGGGACTGGAGGATGGCGAGCAGTACTTC. This translates into CASSPGLEDGEQYF.

This sequence joins TRBV15 and TRBJ2-7; TRBD1 agrees at 8 bases. CDR1 is LNHNV and CDR2 is YYDKDF in the germline V gene (reference sequence). V was pared by 5 bases and J by 6 bases, with 12 bases of the junction left unmatched. The CDR3 consists of 15 residues. The CDR3 loop is CATSVGTGFFSEQYF. In DNA, the CDR3 is TGTGCCACCAGCGTCGGGACAGGTTTCTTCAGCGAGCAGTACTTC.

The V call is TRBV19, the J call TRBJ1-5; D perhaps matches TRBD1 (6 bases). The germline CDR1 and CDR2 sequences are LNHDA and SQIVND (reference sequence). Trimming left V 4 bases short and J 5 bases short, with 9 bases between. The CDR3 contains 13 residues. The CDR3 bases are TGTGCCAGTAGTACCAGGGGAGATCAGCCCCAGCATTTT. Protein: CASSTRGDQPQHF.

The rearrangement joins TRBV25-1 to TRBJ1-6; TRBD1 aligns across 8 bases. The CDR3 consists of 18 residues. Per the germline V gene, CDR1 is MGHDK and CDR2 is SYGVNS. V lost 3 bases and J lost 7; bases outside the gene matches: 14. Here the CDR3 reads CASSDPLRGQGGNSPLHF. In DNA, the CDR3 is TGTGCCAGCAGTGATCCCCTTCGTGGACAGGGTGGGAATTCACCCCTCCACTTT.

This rearrangement joins TRBV19 to TRBJ2-2; 10 bases fit TRBD1. Germline CDR1 reads LNHDA; CDR2 reads SQIVND (reference sequence). This CDR3 is 15 amino acids long. The junction had 1 base not matched to a gene; V was cut back by 1 base and J by 5 bases. In DNA, the CDR3 is TGTGCCAGTAGTATAGGGACAGGGGGAACCGGGGAGCTGTTTTTT. Translated, it gives CASSIGTGGTGELFF.

This clone was seen only a few times. The chain couples TRBV5-4 to TRBJ1-1, with a possible D match to TRBD1 (6 bases). The germline V gene has CDR1 SGHNT and CDR2 YYREEE (reference sequence). Deletions cut 5 bases from V and 3 bases from J, with 14 bases between. The CDR3 is 14 amino acids. CDR3 in amino acids: CASSSTGLDTEAFF. As DNA, the CDR3 is TGTGCCAGCAGTTCCACAGGGTTGGACACTGAAGCTTTCTTT.

The rearrangement uses TRBV5-1 and TRBJ2-1, with D tentatively TRBD1 (8 bases). The germline V and J ends were trimmed by 4 bases and 9 bases, with 17 bases remaining between them. The CDR3 loop spans 14 amino acids. Per the germline V gene, CDR1 is SGHRS and CDR2 is YFSETQ. The CDR3 DNA reads as TGCGCCAGCAGCCTATTACAGGGGGAGGGTGAGCAGTTCTTC. It yields the protein CASSLLQGEGEQFF. Full variable domain (rest looked up from reference TRBV5-1 and TRBJ2-1): KAGVTQTPRYLIKTRGQQVTLSCSPISGHRSVSWYQQTPGQGLQFLFEYFSETQRNKGNFPGRFSGRQFSNSRSEMNVSTLELGDSALYLCASSLLQGEGEQFFGPGTRLTVL.